The 5 T cell receptor beta chains below were found in one sample sequenced in a study of T cell responses to AZD1222 COVID-19 vaccine. Generated by immunoSEQ multiplex PCR, the TCRdb table keeps only in-frame clones and is missing some. Here the sample spans roughly 98,000 clones, 70% to 85% being singletons. The material was peripheral blood, obtained 28 days after the second AZD1222 dose. These receptors came from an adult who received the AZD1222 COVID-19 vaccine.

This clone was observed once. V and J are TRBV4-1 and TRBJ1-2; no reliable D call. Germline V CDR1 and CDR2: MGHRA, YSYEKL. The CDR3 covers 14 residues. Between the trimmed V and J ends, which lost 0 bases and 4 bases, there was a span of 9 bases. As DNA, the CDR3 is TGCGCCAGCAGCCAAGAACGGCCGATCTATGGCTACACCTTC. It yields the protein CASSQERPIYGYTF.

This clone showed up just once. The chain couples TRBV6-1 to TRBJ1-2; D gene ambiguous. This CDR3 is 12 amino acids long. CDR1 is MNHNS, CDR2 SASEGT, per germline. V lost 8 bases, J lost 5 bases, and 12 bases lay in between. CDR3 sequence reads: CASRLIQYGYTF. CDR3 nucleotides: TGTGCCAGCCGACTGATTCAATATGGCTACACCTTC.

The chain has TRBV5-1 and TRBJ2-1; possible D gene TRBD2, 5 bases. Looked up from germline, CDR1 is SGHRS and CDR2 is YFSETQ. The CDR3 consists of 14 residues. V gave up 4 bases and J gave up 10 bases, with 18 bases separating them. The CDR3 spells CASSAAGDSREQFF. The CDR3 bases are TGCGCCAGCAGCGCGGCGGGTGACTCGCGGGAGCAGTTCTTC.

This chain links TRBV27 with TRBJ1-5; D not certain. This CDR3 is built from 13 residues. Trimming cost V 6 bases and J 6 bases, with 12 bases left between them. CDR1 and CDR2 (germline): MNHEY, SMNVEV (reference sequence). The CDR3 nucleotides read TGTGCCAGCAGCCCAATCGGGGTTCAGCCCCAGCATTTT. Protein product: CASSPIGVQPQHF.

V is TRBV15 and J is TRBJ1-2; D is perhaps TRBD1 (5 bases). V gave up 1 base and J gave up 0 bases, with 9 bases separating them. Per germline, CDR1 LNHNV and CDR2 YYDKDF (reference sequence). This CDR3 comprises 15 residues. The chain's CDR3 is CATSRASTANYGYTF. The CDR3 nucleotides read TGTGCCACCAGCAGAGCTTCGACAGCTAACTATGGCTACACCTTC.